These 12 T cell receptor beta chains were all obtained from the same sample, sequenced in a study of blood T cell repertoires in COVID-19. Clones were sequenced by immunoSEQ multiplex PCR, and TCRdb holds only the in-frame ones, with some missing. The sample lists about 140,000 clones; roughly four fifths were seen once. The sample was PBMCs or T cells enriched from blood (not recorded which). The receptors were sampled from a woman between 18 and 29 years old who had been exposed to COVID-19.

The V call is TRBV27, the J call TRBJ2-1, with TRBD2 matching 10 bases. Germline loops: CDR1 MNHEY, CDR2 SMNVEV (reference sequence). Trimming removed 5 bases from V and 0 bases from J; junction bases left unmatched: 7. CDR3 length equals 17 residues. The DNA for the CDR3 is TGTGCCAGCAGTCTGTGGACTAGCGGACGCTCCTACAATGAGCAGTTCTTC. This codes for CASSLWTSGRSYNEQFF.

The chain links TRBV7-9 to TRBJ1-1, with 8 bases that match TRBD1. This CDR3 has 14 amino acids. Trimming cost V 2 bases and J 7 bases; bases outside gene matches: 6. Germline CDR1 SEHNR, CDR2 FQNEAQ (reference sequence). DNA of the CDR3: TGTGCCAGCAGCTTAAAGGACAGGGTAGTTGAAGCTTTCTTT. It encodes CASSLKDRVVEAFF.

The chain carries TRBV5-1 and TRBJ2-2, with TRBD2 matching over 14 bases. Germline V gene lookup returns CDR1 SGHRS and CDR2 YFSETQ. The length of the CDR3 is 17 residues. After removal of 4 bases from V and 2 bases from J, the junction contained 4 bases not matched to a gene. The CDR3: CASSPGLAGGNTGELFF. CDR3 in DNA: TGCGCCAGCAGCCCCGGACTAGCGGGAGGTAACACCGGGGAGCTGTTTTTT.

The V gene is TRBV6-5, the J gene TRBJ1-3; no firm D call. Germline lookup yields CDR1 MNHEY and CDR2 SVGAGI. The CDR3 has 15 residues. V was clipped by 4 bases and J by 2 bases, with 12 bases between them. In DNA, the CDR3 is TGTGCCAGCAGTTCAACATCAACCCCTGGAAACACCATATATTTT. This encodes CASSSTSTPGNTIYF.

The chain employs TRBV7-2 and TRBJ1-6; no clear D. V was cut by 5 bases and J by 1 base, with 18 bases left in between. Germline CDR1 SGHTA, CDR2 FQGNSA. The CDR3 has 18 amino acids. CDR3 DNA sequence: TGTGCCAGCAGCAAAGGGATGGGGTCGGGATCCTATAATTCACCCCTCCACTTT. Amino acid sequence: CASSKGMGSGSYNSPLHF.

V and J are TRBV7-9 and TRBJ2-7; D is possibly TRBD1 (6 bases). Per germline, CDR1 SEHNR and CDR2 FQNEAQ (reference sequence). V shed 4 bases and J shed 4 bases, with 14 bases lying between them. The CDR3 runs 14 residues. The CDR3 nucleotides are TGTGCCAGCAGCTCCCCGGCAGGGGTGTACGAGCAGTACTTC. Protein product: CASSSPAGVYEQYF.

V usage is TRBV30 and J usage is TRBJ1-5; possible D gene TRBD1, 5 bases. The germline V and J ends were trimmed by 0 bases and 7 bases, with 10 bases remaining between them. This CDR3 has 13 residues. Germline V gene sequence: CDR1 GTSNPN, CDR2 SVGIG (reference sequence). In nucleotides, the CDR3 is TGTGCCTGGAGTGTAGGGGATGGGCAGCCCCAGCATTTT. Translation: CAWSVGDGQPQHF.

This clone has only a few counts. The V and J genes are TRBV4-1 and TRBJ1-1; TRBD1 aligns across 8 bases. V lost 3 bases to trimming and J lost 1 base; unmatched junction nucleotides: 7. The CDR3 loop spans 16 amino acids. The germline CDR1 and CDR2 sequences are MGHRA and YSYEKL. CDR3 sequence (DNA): TGCGCCAGCAGCCATCGAGCCGGGACAGGGAACACTGAAGCTTTCTTT. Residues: CASSHRAGTGNTEAFF.

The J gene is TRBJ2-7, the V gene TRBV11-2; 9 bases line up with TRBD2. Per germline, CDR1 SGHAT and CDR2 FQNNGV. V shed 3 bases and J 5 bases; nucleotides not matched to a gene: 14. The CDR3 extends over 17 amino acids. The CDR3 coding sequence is TGTGCCAGCAGCTTGCCCCCTGGCGGGAGGGCCGACGACGAGCAGTACTTC. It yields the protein CASSLPPGGRADDEQYF.

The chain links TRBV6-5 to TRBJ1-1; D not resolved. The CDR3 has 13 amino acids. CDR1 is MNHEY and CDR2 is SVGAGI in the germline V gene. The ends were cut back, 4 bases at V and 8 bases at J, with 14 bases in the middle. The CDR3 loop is CASSLTYDGEAFF. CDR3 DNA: TGTGCCAGCAGTTTGACTTACGATGGGGAAGCTTTCTTT.

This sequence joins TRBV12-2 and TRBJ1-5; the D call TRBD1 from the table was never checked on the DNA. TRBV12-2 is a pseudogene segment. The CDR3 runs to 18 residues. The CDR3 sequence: CASRLALRRGYSNQPQHF. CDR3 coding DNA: TGTGCAAGTCGCTTAGCGCTCCGCAGGGGGTATAGCAATCAGCCCCAGCATTTT.

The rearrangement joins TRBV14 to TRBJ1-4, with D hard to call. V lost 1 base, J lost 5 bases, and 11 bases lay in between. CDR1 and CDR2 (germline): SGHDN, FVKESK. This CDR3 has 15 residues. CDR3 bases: TGTGCCAGCAGCCAAGTTTCGGGGAGGAATGAAAAACTGTTTTTT. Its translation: CASSQVSGRNEKLFF.